This T cell receptor beta chain was obtained from a study of shared clonotypes between healthy human individuals. Study-wide results and caveats: The study generally estimated greater richness for naive than memory subsets. How much donors shared clonotypes was expected to be affected by sequencing depth.

Naive CD45RA+ and memory CD45RA-negative subsets were split from CD4+ cells. The V gene end was trimmed by 3 bases and the J gene end by 2 bases; junction bases not matched to a gene: 4. This CDR3 is 16 amino acids long. In germline, CDR1 is ENHRY, CDR2 SYGVKD. A remark on this clone: The antigen is unknown.

The genomic DNA of each subset was split evenly across several immunoSEQ plates. Assay used: immunoSEQ multiplex PCR; TCRdb lists only in-frame clones, some missing. Among about 2 million clones listed, 95% were seen once. V and J are TRBV10-3 and TRBJ2-6; TRBD2 matches at 7 bases. The sample consisted of naive CD4+ T cells sorted from blood. As for subset: CD45RA+ positively selected. This TCR derives from a man aged 18-30 years in good health. CDR3 coding DNA: TGTGCCATCAGTGATACCGGGACTACTGGGGCCAACGTCCTGACTTTC. Translation: CAISDTGTTGANVLTF.